This T cell receptor beta chain was retrieved from a study of blood T cell repertoires in COVID-19. Data came from immunoSEQ multiplex PCR; TCRdb stores just in-frame clones and leaves some out. The sample records 100,000 to 150,000 clones, about four fifths being singletons. Germline V gene sequence: CDR1 SEHNR, CDR2 FQNEAQ (reference sequence). This CDR3 has 12 amino acids. Trimming cost V 6 bases and J 1 base, with 5 bases left between them. The clonotype originates from a woman aged 45-59 years with acute or convalescent COVID-19. The V and J genes are TRBV7-9 and TRBJ2-3; TRBD2 is a possible D gene (5 bases). Material for sequencing was peripheral blood. The CDR3 bases are TGTGCCAGCAGGGAGGGCACAGATACGCAGTATTTT. Residues: CASREGTDTQYF.